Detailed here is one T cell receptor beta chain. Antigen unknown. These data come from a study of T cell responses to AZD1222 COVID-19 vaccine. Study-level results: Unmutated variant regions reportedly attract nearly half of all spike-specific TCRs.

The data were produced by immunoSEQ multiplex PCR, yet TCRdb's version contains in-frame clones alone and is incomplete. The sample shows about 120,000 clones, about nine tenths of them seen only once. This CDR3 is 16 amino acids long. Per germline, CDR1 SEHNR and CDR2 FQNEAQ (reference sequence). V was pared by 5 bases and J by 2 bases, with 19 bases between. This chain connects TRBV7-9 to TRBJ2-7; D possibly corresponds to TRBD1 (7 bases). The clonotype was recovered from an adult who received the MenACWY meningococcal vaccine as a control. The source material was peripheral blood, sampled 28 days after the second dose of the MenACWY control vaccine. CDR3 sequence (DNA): TGTGCCAGCAGCCCATCAGGGGGAGGAAATACCTACGAGCAGTACTTC. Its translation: CASSPSGGGNTYEQYF.